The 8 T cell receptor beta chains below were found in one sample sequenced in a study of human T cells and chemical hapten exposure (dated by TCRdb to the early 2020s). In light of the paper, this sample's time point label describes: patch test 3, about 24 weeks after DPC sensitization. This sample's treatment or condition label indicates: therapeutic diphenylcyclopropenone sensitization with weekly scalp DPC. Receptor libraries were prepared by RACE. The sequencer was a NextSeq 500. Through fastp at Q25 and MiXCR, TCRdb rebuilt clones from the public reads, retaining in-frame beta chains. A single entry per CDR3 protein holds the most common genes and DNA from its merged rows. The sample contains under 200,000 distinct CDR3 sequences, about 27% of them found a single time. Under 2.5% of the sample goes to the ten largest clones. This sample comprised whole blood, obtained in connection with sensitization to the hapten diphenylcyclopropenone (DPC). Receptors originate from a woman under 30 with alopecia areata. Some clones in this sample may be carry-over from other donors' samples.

The CDR3 DNA reads as TGTGCCAGAAACGGGAGAGATACGCAGTATTTT. Encoded protein: CARNGRDTQYF. The chain employs TRBV5-4 and TRBJ2-3, with D tentatively TRBD2 (6 bases). This CDR3 has 11 residues. V dropped 8 bases and J dropped 5 bases, with 9 bases sitting between them. The germline gives CDR1 SGHNT, CDR2 YYREEE (reference sequence).

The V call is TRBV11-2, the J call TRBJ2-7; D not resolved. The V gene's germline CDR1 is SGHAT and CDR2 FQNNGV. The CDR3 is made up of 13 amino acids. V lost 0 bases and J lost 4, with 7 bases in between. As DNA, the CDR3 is TGTGCCAGCAGCTTAGAAGTAATGTACGAGCAGTACTTC. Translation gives CASSLEVMYEQYF. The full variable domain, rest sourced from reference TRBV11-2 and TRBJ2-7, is EAGVAQSPRYKIIEKRQSVAFWCNPISGHATLYWYQQILGQGPKLLIQFQNNGVVDDSQLPKDRFSAERLKGVDSTLKIQPAKLEDSAVYLCASSLEVMYEQYFGPGTRLTVT.

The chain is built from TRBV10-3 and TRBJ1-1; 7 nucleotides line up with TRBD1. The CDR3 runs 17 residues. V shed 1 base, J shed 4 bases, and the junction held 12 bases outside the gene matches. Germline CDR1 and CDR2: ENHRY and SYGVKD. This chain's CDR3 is CAISEWPNRGRPTEAFF. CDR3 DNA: TGTGCCATCAGTGAGTGGCCAAACAGGGGACGGCCCACTGAAGCTTTCTTT.

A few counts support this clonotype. CDR3 DNA sequence: TGCAGCGTTGATAAGGGTGCGGAGGAGCAGTACTTC. Its protein product is CSVDKGAEEQYF. V is TRBV29-1 and J is TRBJ2-7; D not certain. This CDR3 spans 12 amino acids. V lost 3 bases and J 7 bases, leaving 13 bases between the germline ends. Germline V lookup: CDR1 SQVTM, CDR2 ANQGSEA.

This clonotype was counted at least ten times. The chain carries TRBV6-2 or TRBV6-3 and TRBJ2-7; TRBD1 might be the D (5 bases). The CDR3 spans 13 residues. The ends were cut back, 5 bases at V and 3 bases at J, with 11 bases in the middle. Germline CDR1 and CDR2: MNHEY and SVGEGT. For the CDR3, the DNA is TGTGCCAGCAGTCGACAGTCCTACTACGAGCAGTACTTC. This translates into CASSRQSYYEQYF.

Here the CDR3 reads CASSPNALTGYTF. The CDR3 DNA follows: TGCGCCAGCAGCCCTAACGCTCTGACTGGCTACACCTTC. The V and J genes are TRBV4-3 and TRBJ1-2; D unresolved. V lost 4 bases to trimming and J lost 7 bases, with 13 bases between them. This CDR3 comprises 13 residues. Germline CDR1 reads LGHNA; CDR2 reads YSLEER.

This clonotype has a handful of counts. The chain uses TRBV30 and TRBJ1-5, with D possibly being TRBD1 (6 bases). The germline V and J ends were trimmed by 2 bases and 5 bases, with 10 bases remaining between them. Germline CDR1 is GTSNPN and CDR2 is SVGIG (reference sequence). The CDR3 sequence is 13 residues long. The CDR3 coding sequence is TGTGCCTGGAGTACTCCAGGGGATCAGCCCCAGCATTTT. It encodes CAWSTPGDQPQHF.

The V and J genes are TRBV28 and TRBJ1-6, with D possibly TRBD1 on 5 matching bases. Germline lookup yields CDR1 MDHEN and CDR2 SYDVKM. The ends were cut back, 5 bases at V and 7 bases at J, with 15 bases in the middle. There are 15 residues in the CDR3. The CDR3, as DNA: TGTGCCAGCAGTGGCCAAGGGGCCCAAAATTCACCCCTCCACTTT. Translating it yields CASSGQGAQNSPLHF.